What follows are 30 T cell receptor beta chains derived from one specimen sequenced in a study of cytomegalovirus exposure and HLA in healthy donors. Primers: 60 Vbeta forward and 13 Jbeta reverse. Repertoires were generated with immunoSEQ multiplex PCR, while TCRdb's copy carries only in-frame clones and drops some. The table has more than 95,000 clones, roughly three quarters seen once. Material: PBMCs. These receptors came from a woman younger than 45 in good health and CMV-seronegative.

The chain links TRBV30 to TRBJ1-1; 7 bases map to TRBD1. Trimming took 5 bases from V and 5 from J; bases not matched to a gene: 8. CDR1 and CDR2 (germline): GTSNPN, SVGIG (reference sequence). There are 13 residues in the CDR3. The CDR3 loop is CAWARQGRTEAFF. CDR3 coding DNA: TGTGCCTGGGCCCGACAGGGAAGGACTGAAGCTTTCTTT.

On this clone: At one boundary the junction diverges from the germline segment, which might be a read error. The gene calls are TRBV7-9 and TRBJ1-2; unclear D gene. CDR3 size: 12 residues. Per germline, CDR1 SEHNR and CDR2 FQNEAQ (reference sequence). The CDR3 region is CSSSLDYYGYTF. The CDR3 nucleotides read TGTTCCAGCAGCTTAGACTACTATGGCTACACCTTC.

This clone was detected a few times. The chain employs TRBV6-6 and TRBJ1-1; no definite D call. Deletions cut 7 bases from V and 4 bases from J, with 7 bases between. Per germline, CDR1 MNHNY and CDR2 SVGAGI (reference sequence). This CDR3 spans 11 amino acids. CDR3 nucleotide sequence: TGTGCCAGCACCCCAGGCACTGAAGCTTTCTTT. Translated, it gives CASTPGTEAFF.

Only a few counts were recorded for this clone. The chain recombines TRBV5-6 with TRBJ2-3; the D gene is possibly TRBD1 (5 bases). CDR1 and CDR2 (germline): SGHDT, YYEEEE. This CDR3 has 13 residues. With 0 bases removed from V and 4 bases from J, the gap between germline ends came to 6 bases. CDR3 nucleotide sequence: TGTGCCAGCAGCTTGGTGGGGCCAGATACGCAGTATTTT. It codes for CASSLVGPDTQYF.

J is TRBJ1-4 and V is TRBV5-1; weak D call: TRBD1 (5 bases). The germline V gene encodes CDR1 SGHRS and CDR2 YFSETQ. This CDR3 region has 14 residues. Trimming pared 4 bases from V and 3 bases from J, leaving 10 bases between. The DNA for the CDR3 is TGCGCCAGCAGCCTACGACAGCCTAATGAAAAACTGTTTTTT. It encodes CASSLRQPNEKLFF.

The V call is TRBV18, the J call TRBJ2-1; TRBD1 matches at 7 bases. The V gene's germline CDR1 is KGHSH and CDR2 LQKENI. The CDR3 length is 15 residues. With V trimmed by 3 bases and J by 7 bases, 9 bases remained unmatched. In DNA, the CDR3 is TGTGCCAGCTCACCTCAGGTCAGGGGGTGGAATGAGCAGTTCTTC. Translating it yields CASSPQVRGWNEQFF.

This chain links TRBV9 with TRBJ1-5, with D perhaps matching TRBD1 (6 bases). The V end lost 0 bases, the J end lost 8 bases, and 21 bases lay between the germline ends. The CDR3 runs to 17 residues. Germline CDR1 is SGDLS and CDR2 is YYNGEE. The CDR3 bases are TGTGCCAGCAGCGTAGGGGGGGGGCTAGAACGGTCGGAGCCCCAGCATTTT. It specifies CASSVGGGLERSEPQHF.

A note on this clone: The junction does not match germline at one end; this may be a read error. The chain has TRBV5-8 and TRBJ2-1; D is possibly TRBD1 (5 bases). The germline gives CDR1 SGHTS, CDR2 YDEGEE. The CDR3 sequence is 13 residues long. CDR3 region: CASSLWPGPSPVF. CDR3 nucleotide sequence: TGTGCCAGCAGCTTGTGGCCAGGGCCCTCACCGGTCTTC.

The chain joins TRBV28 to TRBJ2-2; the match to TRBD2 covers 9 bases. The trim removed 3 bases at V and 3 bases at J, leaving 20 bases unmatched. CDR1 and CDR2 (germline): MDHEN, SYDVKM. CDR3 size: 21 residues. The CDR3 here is CASSLVFKWREGRGDTGELFF. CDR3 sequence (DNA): TGTGCCAGCAGTTTGGTCTTCAAGTGGCGGGAGGGCAGGGGGGACACCGGGGAGCTGTTTTTT.

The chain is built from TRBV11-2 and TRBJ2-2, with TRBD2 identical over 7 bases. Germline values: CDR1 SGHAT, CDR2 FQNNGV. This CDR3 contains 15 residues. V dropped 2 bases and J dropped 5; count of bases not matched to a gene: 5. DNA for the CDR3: TGTGCCAGCAGCTTATGGGATAGCGGGACCGGGGAGCTGTTTTTT. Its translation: CASSLWDSGTGELFF.

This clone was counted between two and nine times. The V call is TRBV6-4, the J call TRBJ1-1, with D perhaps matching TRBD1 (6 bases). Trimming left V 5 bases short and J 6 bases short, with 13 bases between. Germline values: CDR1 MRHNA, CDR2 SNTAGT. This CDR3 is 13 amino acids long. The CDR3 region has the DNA TGTGCCAGCAGTAAGGGGGAAGGATCTGAAGCTTTCTTT. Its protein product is CASSKGEGSEAFF.

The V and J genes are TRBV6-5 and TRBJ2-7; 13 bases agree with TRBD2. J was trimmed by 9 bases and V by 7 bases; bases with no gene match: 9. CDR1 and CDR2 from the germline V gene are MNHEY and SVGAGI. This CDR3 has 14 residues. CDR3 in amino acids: CASNPGLAGEAQYF. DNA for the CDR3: TGTGCCAGCAACCCAGGACTAGCGGGAGAGGCGCAGTACTTC.

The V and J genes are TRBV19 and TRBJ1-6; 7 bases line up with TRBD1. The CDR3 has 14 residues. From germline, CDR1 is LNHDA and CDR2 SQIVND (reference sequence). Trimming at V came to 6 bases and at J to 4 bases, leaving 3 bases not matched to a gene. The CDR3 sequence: CASSTGEYNSPLHF. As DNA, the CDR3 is TGTGCCAGTAGCACAGGGGAATATAATTCACCCCTCCACTTT.

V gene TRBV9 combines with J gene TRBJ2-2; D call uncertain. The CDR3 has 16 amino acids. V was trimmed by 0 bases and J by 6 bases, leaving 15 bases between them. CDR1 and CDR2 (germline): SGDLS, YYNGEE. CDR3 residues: CASSVGISRYAGELFF. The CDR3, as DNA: TGTGCCAGCAGCGTAGGAATAAGTAGATACGCCGGGGAGCTGTTTTTT.

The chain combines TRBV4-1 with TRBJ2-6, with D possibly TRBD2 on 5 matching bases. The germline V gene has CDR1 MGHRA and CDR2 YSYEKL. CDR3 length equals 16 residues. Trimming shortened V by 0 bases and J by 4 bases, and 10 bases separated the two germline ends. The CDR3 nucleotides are TGCGCCAGCAGCCAAGAGTCACGAGGGGGGGCCAACGTCCTGACTTTC. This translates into CASSQESRGGANVLTF.

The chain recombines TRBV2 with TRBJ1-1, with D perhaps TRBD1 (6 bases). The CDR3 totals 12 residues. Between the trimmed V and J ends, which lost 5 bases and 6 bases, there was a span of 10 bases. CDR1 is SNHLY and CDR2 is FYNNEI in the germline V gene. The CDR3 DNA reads TGTGCCAGCAGTACAGGGTCCCCTGAAGCTTTCTTT. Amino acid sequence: CASSTGSPEAFF.

The CDR3 loop reads CAWSSQGNTEAFF. CDR3 nucleotide sequence: TGTGCCTGGAGTTCACAGGGTAATACTGAAGCTTTCTTT. V usage is TRBV30 and J usage is TRBJ1-1, with a tentative D call TRBD1 (6 bases). The V and J ends lost 2 bases and 5 bases respectively, with 12 bases between them. The CDR3 sequence is 13 residues long. Germline V gives CDR1 GTSNPN, CDR2 SVGIG (reference sequence).

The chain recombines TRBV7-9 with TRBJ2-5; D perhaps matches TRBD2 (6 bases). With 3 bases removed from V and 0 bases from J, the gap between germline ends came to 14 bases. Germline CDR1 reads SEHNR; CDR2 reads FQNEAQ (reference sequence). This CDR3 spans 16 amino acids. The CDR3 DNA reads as TGTGCCAGCAGCTTGGGAGTAGCGGCGTACCAAGAGACCCAGTACTTC. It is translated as CASSLGVAAYQETQYF.

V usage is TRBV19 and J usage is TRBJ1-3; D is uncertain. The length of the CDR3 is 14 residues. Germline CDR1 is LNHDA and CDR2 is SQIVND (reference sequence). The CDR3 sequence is CRGAPHGSGNTIYF. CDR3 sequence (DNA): TGTAGAGGAGCGCCTCACGGGTCTGGAAACACCATATATTTT.

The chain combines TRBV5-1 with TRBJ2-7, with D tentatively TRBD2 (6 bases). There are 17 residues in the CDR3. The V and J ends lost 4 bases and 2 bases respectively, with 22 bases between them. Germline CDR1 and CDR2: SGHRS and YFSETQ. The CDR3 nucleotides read TGCGCCAGCAGCACCCAACCCAGACAGCCGGGGGCCTACGAGCAGTACTTC. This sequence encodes CASSTQPRQPGAYEQYF.

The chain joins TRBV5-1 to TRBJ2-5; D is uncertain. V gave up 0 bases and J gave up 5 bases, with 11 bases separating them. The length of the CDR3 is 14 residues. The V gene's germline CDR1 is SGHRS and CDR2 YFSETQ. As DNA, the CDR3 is TGCGCCAGCAGCTTGGGGGCGACGGCGGAGACCCAGTACTTC. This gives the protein CASSLGATAETQYF.

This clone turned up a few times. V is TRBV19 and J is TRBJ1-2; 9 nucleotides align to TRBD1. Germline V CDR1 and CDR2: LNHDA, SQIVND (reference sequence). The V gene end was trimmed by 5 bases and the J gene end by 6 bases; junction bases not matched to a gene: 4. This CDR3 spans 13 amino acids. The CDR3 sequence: CASSRTGANGYTF. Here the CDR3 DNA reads TGTGCCAGTAGTCGGACAGGGGCCAATGGCTACACCTTC.

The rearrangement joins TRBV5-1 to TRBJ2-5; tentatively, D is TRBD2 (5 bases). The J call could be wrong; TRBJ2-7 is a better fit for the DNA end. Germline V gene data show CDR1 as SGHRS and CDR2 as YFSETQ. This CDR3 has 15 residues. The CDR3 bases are TGCGCCAGCAGCTTGGTCCCAGGAGGCTCCTACGAGCAGTACTTC. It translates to CASSLVPGGSYEQYF.

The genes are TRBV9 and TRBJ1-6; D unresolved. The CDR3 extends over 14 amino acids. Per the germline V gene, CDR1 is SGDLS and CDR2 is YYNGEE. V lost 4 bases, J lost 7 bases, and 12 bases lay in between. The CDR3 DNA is TGTGCCAGCAGCCTCTCGACGGGAAATTCACCCCTCCACTTT. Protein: CASSLSTGNSPLHF.

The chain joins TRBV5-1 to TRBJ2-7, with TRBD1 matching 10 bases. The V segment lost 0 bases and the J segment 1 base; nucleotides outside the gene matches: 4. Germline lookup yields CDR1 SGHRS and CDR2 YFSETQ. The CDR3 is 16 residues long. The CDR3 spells CASSLGQGALSYEQYF. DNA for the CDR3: TGCGCCAGCAGCTTGGGACAGGGGGCTTTGTCCTACGAGCAGTACTTC.

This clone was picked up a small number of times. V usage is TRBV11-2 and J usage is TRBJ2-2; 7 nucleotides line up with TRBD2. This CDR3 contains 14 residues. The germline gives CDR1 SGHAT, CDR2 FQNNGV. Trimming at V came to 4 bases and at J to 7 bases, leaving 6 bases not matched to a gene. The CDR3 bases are TGTGCCAGCAGCTCCAGACTAGCAATCGGGGAGCTGTTTTTT. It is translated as CASSSRLAIGELFF.

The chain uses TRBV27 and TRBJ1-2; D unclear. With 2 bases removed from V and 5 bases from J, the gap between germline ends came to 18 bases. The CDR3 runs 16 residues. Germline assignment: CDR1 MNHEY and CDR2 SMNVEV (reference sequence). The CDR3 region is CASSLSRMARLYGYTF. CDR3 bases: TGTGCCAGCAGTTTAAGCAGGATGGCCCGTTTATATGGCTACACCTTC.

The CDR3 region has the DNA TGTGCCAGCAGCGCGAACAGGGTCTATGGCTACACCTTC. Its protein is CASSANRVYGYTF. This sequence joins TRBV9 and TRBJ1-2, with a tentative D call TRBD1 (6 bases). Germline CDR1 is SGDLS and CDR2 is YYNGEE. The germline V and J ends were trimmed by 3 bases and 4 bases, with 10 bases remaining between them. This CDR3 contains 13 residues.

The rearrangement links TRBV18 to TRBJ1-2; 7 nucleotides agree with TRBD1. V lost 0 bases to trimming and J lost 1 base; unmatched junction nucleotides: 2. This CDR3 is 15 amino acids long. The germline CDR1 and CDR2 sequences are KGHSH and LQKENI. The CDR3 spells CASSPPGQLNYGYTF. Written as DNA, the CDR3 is TGTGCCAGCTCACCACCGGGACAGCTTAACTATGGCTACACCTTC.

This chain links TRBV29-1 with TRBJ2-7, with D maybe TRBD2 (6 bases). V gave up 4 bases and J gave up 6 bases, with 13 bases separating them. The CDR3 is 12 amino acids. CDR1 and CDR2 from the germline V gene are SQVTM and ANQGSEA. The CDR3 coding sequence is TGCAGCGTTGGTTACGGGGGTTTCGAGCAGTACTTC. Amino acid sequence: CSVGYGGFEQYF.